This T cell receptor (beta chain) was identified during a study of blood T cell repertoires in COVID-19. This CDR3 comprises 11 residues. Trimming pared 11 bases from V and 1 base from J, leaving 7 bases between. Germline CDR1 reads MNHEY; CDR2 reads SVGAGI. Data came from immunoSEQ multiplex PCR; TCRdb stores just in-frame clones and leaves some out. The sample lists about 110,000 clones; 70% to 75% were seen once. This receptor was obtained from a human donor with acute or convalescent COVID-19. The donor label of this sample is uncertain. Sequences were obtained from peripheral blood. The chain has TRBV6-5 and TRBJ2-3; tentative D call: TRBD1 (6 bases). The CDR3 loop is CAAGGTDTQYF. The CDR3 region has the DNA TGTGCCGCAGGGGGCACAGATACGCAGTATTTT.